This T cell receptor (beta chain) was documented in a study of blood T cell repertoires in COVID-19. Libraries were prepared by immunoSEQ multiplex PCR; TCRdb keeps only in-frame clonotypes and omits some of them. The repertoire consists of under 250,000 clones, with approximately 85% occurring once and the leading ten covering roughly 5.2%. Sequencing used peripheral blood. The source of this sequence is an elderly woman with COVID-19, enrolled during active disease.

The CDR3, as DNA: TGTGCCAGCAGCTTAGGGAGGTGGGAGATTAGCACAGATACGCAGTATTTT. It specifies CASSLGRWEISTDTQYF. The chain is built from TRBV11-2 and TRBJ2-3; maybe TRBD2 (5 bases). The germline gives CDR1 SGHAT, CDR2 FQNNGV. V was shortened by 1 base and J by 0 bases, with 14 bases between the two germline ends. The CDR3 has 17 residues. The whole variable domain, remainder taken from reference TRBV11-2 and TRBJ2-3, is EAGVAQSPRYKIIEKRQSVAFWCNPISGHATLYWYQQILGQGPKLLIQFQNNGVVDDSQLPKDRFSAERLKGVDSTLKIQPAKLEDSAVYLCASSLGRWEISTDTQYFGPGTRLTVL.